Below are 17 T cell receptor beta chains sequenced from a single sample in a study of T cell repertoires in cytomegalovirus infection. TCRdb used MiXCR to reprocess the reads, holding one entry per CDR3 protein. The repertoire includes about 900,000 distinct CDR3 sequences, approximately 30% of them detected once, and 10% to 15% sits in the top ten. Their antigens remain unidentified. The sample in question was cultured CD8+ T cells from PBMCs, obtained from culture after CMV antigen stimulation. Every receptor here comes from a human donor in good health (CMV status not recorded). Some clones in this sample may be carry-over from other donors' samples.

The rearrangement uses TRBV29-1 and TRBJ2-7; 11 nucleotides agree with TRBD1. Germline loops: CDR1 SQVTM, CDR2 ANQGSEA. The CDR3 sequence is 12 residues long. After removal of 5 bases from V and 6 bases from J, the junction contained 3 bases not matched to a gene. The CDR3 nucleotides are TGCAGCGTTTTGGACAGGGGGCCCGAGCAGTACTTC. Amino acids: CSVLDRGPEQYF.

J is TRBJ1-4 and V is TRBV19; D unclear. This CDR3 has 14 amino acids. V lost 3 bases and J lost 5, with 10 bases in between. Germline CDR1 LNHDA, CDR2 SQIVND (reference sequence). As DNA, the CDR3 is TGTGCCAGTAGTATTTTCCCTGGCAATGAAAAACTGTTTTTT. Protein sequence: CASSIFPGNEKLFF.

The V and J genes are TRBV10-3 and TRBJ1-6, with TRBD1 as a possible D gene (6 bases). The CDR3 runs to 13 residues. Germline V gives CDR1 ENHRY, CDR2 SYGVKD. The V and J ends lost 10 bases and 9 bases respectively, with 16 bases between them. This CDR3 reads CATVTGKGSPLHF. CDR3 DNA sequence: TGTGCCACTGTTACAGGGAAAGGTTCACCCCTCCACTTT.

This clonotype was counted a few times. This chain links TRBV7-8 with TRBJ1-6; 7 bases agree with TRBD1. The CDR3 is 14 amino acids. With V trimmed by 5 bases and J by 7 bases, 5 bases remained unmatched. Germline V gives CDR1 SGHVS, CDR2 FQNEAQ. In DNA form, the CDR3 reads TGTGCCAGCAGCCACGGGACAGAGAATTCACCCCTCCACTTT. Protein sequence: CASSHGTENSPLHF.

This clonotype was recorded many times. The gene calls are TRBV7-2 and TRBJ2-1; a possible D gene is TRBD1 (5 bases). There are 16 residues in the CDR3. Looked up from germline, CDR1 is SGHTA and CDR2 is FQGNSA. The V end was cut by 1 base, the J end by 7 bases, with 17 bases between. CDR3 nucleotide sequence: TGTGCCAGCAGCTTAGTCGAGAAGGCAGGGTGGAATGAGCAGTTCTTC. Translation: CASSLVEKAGWNEQFF.

This clonotype has a handful of counts. The V call is TRBV6-5, the J call TRBJ2-1; 8 bases are a match to TRBD2. V shed 6 bases and J 5 bases; nucleotides not matched to a gene: 9. Germline V gives CDR1 MNHEY, CDR2 SVGAGI. The CDR3 extends over 15 amino acids. The CDR3 reads CASRAGAGGHNEQFF. The CDR3, as DNA: TGTGCCAGCAGGGCCGGGGCGGGGGGTCACAATGAGCAGTTCTTC.

Details on this clonotype: A read error may account for a junction end that differs from germline. The chain has TRBV7-9 and TRBJ1-6; 11 nucleotides align to TRBD1. There are 14 residues in the CDR3. Looked up from germline, CDR1 is SEHNR and CDR2 is FQNEAQ (reference sequence). The CDR3 here is CASWGGQGDSTLHF. The CDR3 coding sequence is TGTGCCAGCTGGGGGGGACAGGGGGATTCAACCCTCCACTTT.

The chain is built from TRBV27 and TRBJ2-7, with D possibly being TRBD2 (7 bases). Germline V gives CDR1 MNHEY, CDR2 SMNVEV (reference sequence). Trimming pared 2 bases from V and 6 bases from J, leaving 41 bases between. CDR3 size: 23 residues. The CDR3 DNA follows: TGTGCCAGCAGTTTAAGATACGGGGGGCAGATGGAGTACCCCAACAAGGGTCTACGCGAGCAGTACTTC. It specifies CASSLRYGGQMEYPNKGLREQYF.

This clonotype was detected many times. The J gene is TRBJ1-1, the V gene TRBV7-6; maybe TRBD1 (5 bases). Germline V gene lookup returns CDR1 SGHVS and CDR2 FNYEAQ. V was shortened by 0 bases and J by 3 bases, with 11 bases between the two germline ends. The CDR3 is made up of 15 amino acids. Here the CDR3 DNA reads TGTGCCAGCAGCTTAGCGCCGGGGGGTCACACTGAAGCTTTCTTT. Its translation is CASSLAPGGHTEAFF.

The chain uses TRBV7-9 and TRBJ1-1; the D is unclear. Germline V gives CDR1 SEHNR, CDR2 FQNEAQ (reference sequence). This CDR3 comprises 15 residues. The V end was cut by 3 bases, the J end by 6 bases, with 17 bases between. The CDR3: CASSFPAGGYPEAFF. DNA of the CDR3: TGTGCCAGCAGCTTCCCGGCAGGAGGGTACCCTGAAGCTTTCTTT.

In this sample, this clonotype turned up a few times. The chain couples TRBV6-6 to TRBJ1-5, with 8 bases that match TRBD1. CDR1 is MNHNY and CDR2 is SVGAGI in the germline V gene (reference sequence). CDR3 length: 14 residues. V was clipped by 6 bases and J by 6 bases; unmatched bases: 7. CDR3 in amino acids: CASSHGQGGQPQHF. The CDR3 nucleotides read TGTGCCAGCAGCCACGGACAGGGCGGTCAGCCCCAGCATTTT.

This clonotype appeared a few times. This chain connects TRBV27 to TRBJ2-7; 9 nucleotides align to TRBD1. V lost 2 bases to trimming and J lost 1 base; unmatched junction nucleotides: 3. Germline V gives CDR1 MNHEY, CDR2 SMNVEV (reference sequence). The CDR3 spans 15 residues. CDR3 coding DNA: TGTGCCAGCAGTTTAATCGGGACAGGGTCCTACGAGCAGTACGTC. It is translated as CASSLIGTGSYEQYV.

The rearrangement uses TRBV27 and TRBJ1-5; TRBD1 might be the D (6 bases). V shed 2 bases and J shed 3 bases, with 8 bases lying between them. The germline V gene encodes CDR1 MNHEY and CDR2 SMNVEV (reference sequence). CDR3 length equals 14 residues. For the CDR3, the DNA is TGTGCCAGCAGTTTAGCAGGGGACAATCAGCCCCAGCATTTT. Translation: CASSLAGDNQPQHF.

This clonotype was observed a few times. The chain couples TRBV4-2 to TRBJ1-1; 7 bases are shared with TRBD1. This CDR3 spans 19 amino acids. Germline loops: CDR1 LGHNA, CDR2 YNFKEQ. V shed 4 bases, J shed 1 base, and the junction held 18 bases outside the gene matches. The CDR3 region has the DNA TGTGCCAGCAGCCTCCGAAGACCAACCCGGGACAGCCAGAACACTGAAGCTTTCTTT. It is translated as CASSLRRPTRDSQNTEAFF.

This clonotype was seen more than once but under ten times. CDR3 nucleotide sequence: TGTGCCAGCAGTTTGAGACCTGGGAATCAGCCCCAGCATTTT. It encodes CASSLRPGNQPQHF. The gene calls are TRBV12-3 or TRBV12-4 and TRBJ1-5, with unresolved D. There are 14 residues in the CDR3. Trimming stripped 3 bases from V and 4 bases from J, with 10 bases between.

Concerning this clonotype itself: An end of the junction differs from the germline gene, which may be a read error. The chain carries TRBV27 and TRBJ2-3; D is possibly TRBD2 (6 bases). The germline V gene has CDR1 MNHEY and CDR2 SMNVEV (reference sequence). This CDR3 comprises 15 residues. CDR3 DNA sequence: TGTACCAGCAGCCCTACAGCTAGCGGCACAGATACGCAGTATTTT. It is translated as CTSSPTASGTDTQYF.

This clonotype was seen ten or more times. V usage is TRBV5-5 and J usage is TRBJ1-1; TRBD1 aligns across 10 bases. Germline V gene lookup returns CDR1 SGHKS and CDR2 YYEKEE (reference sequence). The CDR3 length is 15 residues. V trimming: 3 bases; J trimming: 0 bases; junction bases outside the gene matches: 2. The CDR3 sequence is CASSWDRGLNTEAFF. The CDR3 region has the DNA TGTGCCAGCAGCTGGGACAGGGGCTTGAACACTGAAGCTTTCTTT.